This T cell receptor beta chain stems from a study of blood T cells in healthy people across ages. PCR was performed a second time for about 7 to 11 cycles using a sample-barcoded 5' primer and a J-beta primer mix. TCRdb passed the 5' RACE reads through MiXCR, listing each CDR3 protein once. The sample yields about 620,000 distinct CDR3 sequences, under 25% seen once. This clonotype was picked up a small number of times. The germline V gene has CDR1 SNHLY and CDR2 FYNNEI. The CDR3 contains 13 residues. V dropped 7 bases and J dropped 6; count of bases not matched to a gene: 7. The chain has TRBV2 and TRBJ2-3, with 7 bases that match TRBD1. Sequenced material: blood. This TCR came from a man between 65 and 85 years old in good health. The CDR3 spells CASIGTATDTQYF. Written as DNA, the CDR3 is TGTGCCAGCATAGGGACAGCGACGGATACGCAGTATTTT.